Sequencing of this T cell receptor beta chain was carried out in a study of CD8 T cells in ankylosing spondylitis. Study-level points and caveats: Matched ankylosing spondylitis synovial fluid reportedly contained a significantly enriched population of disease-linked clones. Certain motif variants had earlier appeared in reactive arthritis synovial fluid and blood. As for the disease-linked clones, they showed a CD8+ phenotype and occurred at relatively low frequencies in peripheral blood.

The TCR beta libraries were generated through quantitative 5'-RACE incorporating molecular barcodes. TCRdb re-derived calls from the 5' RACE reads in MiXCR, one entry per CDR3 protein. Here the sample spans hundreds of thousands of distinct CDR3 sequences, around 20% being singletons. Comments on this clonotype: What it recognizes is unknown.

CDR3 length: 13 amino acids. V trimming: 3 bases; J trimming: 3 bases; junction bases outside the gene matches: 1. Germline V CDR1 and CDR2: DFQATT, SNEGSKA (reference sequence). The sequenced sample consisted of blood, either unsorted or a sorted T cell fraction (not recorded which). This TCR came from a male donor with ankylosing spondylitis or in good health (not recorded which). J is TRBJ2-3 and V is TRBV20-1; the match to TRBD2 covers 9 bases. CDR3 DNA: TGCAGTGCTAGTGCGGGAGGGACAGATACGCAGTATTTT. Translation: CSASAGGTDTQYF.